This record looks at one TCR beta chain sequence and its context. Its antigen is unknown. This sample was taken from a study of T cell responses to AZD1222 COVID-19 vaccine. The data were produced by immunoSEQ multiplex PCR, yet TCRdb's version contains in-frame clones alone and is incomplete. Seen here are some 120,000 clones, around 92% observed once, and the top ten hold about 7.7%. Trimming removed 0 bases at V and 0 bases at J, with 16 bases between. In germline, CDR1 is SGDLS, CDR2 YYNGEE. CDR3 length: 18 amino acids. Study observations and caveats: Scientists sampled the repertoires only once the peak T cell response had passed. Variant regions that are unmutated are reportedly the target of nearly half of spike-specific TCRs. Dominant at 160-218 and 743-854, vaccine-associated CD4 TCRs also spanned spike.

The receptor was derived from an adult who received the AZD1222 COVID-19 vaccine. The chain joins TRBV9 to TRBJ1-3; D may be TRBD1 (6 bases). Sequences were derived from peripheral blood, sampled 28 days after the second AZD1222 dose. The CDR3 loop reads CASSVGSRQANSGNTIYF. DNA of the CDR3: TGTGCCAGCAGCGTAGGATCCAGACAGGCTAACTCTGGAAACACCATATATTTT.